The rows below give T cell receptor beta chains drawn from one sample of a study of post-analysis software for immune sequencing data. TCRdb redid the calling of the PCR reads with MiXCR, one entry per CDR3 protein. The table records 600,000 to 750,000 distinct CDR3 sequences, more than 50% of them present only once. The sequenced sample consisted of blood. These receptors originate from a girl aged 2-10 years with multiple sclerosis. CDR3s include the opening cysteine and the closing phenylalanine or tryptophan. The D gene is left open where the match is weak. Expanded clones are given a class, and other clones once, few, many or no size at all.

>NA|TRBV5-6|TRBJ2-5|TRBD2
CASSLDRTSAEETQYF
TGTGCCAGCAGCTTGGACCGGACTAGCGCGGAAGAGACCCAGTACTTC
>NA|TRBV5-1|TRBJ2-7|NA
CASRSESSYEQYF
TGCGCCAGCAGGTCGGAGAGCTCCTACGAGCAGTACTTC
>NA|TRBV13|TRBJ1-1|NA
CASSSLDARTEAFF
TGTGCCAGCAGCTCCCTGGACGCCCGGACTGAAGCTTTCTTT
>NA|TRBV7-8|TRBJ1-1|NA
CASSYRRGSGGFF
TGTGCCAGCAGCTACCGACGGGGTTCGGGGGGTTTCTTT
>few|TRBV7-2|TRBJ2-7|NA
CASSFETGGSSYEQYF
TGTGCCAGCAGCTTCGAGACAGGCGGTAGCTCCTACGAGCAGTACTTC
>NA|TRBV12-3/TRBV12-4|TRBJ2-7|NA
CASSSGLASIPYEQYF
TGTGCCAGCAGTTCCGGATTGGCCTCGATCCCCTACGAGCAGTACTTC
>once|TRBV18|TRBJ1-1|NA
CASSRLGGVNTEAFF
TGTGCCAGCTCAAGGTTGGGGGGGGTTAACACTGAAGCTTTCTTT
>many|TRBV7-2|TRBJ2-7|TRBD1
CASSLIQGANEQYF
TGTGCCAGCAGCTTAATTCAGGGGGCGAACGAGCAGTACTTC
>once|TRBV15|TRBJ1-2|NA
CATTPRGGFANYGYTF
TGTGCCACCACCCCAAGGGGAGGGTTCGCTAACTATGGCTACACCTTC
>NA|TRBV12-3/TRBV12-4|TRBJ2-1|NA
CASSLGQAAGNEQFF
TGTGCCAGCAGTTTAGGACAGGCCGCTGGGAATGAGCAGTTCTTC
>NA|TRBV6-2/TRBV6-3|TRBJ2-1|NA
CASSYPDGTNEQFF
TGTGCCAGCAGTTACCCCGATGGGACTAATGAGCAGTTCTTC
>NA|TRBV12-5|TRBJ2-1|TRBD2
CASGWGTSGYFEQFF
TGTGCTAGTGGTTGGGGGACTAGCGGGTATTTCGAGCAGTTCTTC
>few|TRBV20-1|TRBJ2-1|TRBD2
CSARVSRAGGLETYGEQFF
TGCAGTGCTAGAGTCTCAAGAGCGGGGGGGCTTGAAACGTATGGTGAGCAGTTCTTC
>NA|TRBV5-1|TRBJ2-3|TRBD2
CASSLQRGGTDTQYF
TGCGCCAGCAGCTTACAGCGGGGGGGCACAGATACGCAGTATTTT
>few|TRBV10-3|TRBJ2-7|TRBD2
CAISDVASGSYEQYF
TGTGCCATCAGTGATGTTGCTAGCGGGAGTTACGAGCAGTACTTC
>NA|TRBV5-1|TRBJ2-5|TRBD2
CASSYHIAGAQETQYF
TGCGCCAGCAGCTATCATATAGCGGGCGCTCAAGAGACCCAGTACTTC
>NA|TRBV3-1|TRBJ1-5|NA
CASSLSTHQPQHF
TGTGCCAGCAGCCTGTCGACTCATCAGCCCCAGCATTTT
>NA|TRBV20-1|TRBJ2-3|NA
CSAGRLLGGDTQYF
TGCAGTGCGGGGAGACTACTTGGTGGAGATACGCAGTATTTT
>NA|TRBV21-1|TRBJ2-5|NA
CASSKVTTSGGAQETQYF
TGTGCCAGCAGCAAAGTTACAACTAGCGGGGGGGCTCAAGAGACCCAGTACTTC
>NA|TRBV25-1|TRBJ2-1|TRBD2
CASSGWITSGGANEQFF
TGTGCCAGCAGTGGGTGGATCACTAGCGGGGGGGCTAATGAGCAGTTCTTC
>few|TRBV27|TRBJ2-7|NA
CASSAGGGPWNEQYF
TGTGCCAGCAGTGCAGGAGGTGGACCCTGGAACGAGCAGTACTTC
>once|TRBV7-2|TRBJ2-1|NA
CAIKNRALLYNEQFF
TGTGCCATCAAAAACCGGGCCCTTCTCTACAATGAGCAGTTCTTC
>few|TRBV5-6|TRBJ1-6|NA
CASTQRGAGRNSPLHF
TGTGCCAGCACCCAACGGGGGGCAGGGCGGAATTCACCCCTCCACTTT
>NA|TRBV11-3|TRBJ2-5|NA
CASNRRGAGQETQYF
TGTGCCAGCAATCGGAGAGGAGCGGGCCAAGAGACCCAGTACTTC
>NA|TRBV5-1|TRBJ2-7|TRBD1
CASSPGTGGVEQYF
TGCGCCAGCAGCCCCGGGACAGGGGGCGTCGAGCAGTACTTC
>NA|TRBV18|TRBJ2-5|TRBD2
CASSPRLAGSSETQYF
TGTGCCAGCTCACCAAGGCTAGCGGGTTCGTCCGAGACCCAGTACTTC
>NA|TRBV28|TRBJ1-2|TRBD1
CASSRRTGYGYTF
TGTGCCAGCAGTCGACGGACAGGTTATGGCTACACCTTC
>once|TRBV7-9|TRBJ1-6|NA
CASSLRGDPGSPLHF
TGTGCCAGCAGCTTAAGGGGAGACCCGGGTTCACCCCTCCACTTT
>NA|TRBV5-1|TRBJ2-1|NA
CASSLDGTYNEQFF
TGCGCCAGCAGCTTGGACGGGACGTACAATGAGCAGTTCTTC
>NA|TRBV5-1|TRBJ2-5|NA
CASSLQTAYQETQYF
TGCGCCAGCAGCTTACAGACAGCCTACCAAGAGACCCAGTACTTC
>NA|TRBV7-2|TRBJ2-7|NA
CASSPATANYEQYF
TGTGCCAGCAGCCCGGCGACAGCGAACTACGAGCAGTACTTC
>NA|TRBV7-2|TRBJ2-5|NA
CASSLGGGGKETQYF
TGTGCCAGCAGCTTAGGGGGGGGCGGGAAAGAGACCCAGTACTTC
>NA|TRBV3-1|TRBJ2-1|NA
CASSQALGPIVYNEQFF
TGTGCCAGCAGCCAAGCCCTGGGCCCTATCGTATACAATGAGCAGTTCTTC
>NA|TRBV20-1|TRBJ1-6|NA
CSARKFAMLADSPLHF
TGCAGTGCTAGAAAGTTCGCCATGTTGGCGGATTCACCCCTCCACTTT
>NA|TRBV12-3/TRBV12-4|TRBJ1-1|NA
CASSFDRHAEAFF
TGTGCCAGCAGTTTTGACAGGCACGCTGAAGCTTTCTTT
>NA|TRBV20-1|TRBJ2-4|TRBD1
CSARVPGQQNIQYF
TGCAGTGCTAGAGTACCGGGACAGCAAAACATTCAGTACTTC
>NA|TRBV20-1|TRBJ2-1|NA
CSARPLSYEQFF
TGCAGTGCTAGACCGCTAAGTTATGAGCAGTTCTTC
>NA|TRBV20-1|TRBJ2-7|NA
CSARDQDYEQYF
TGCAGTGCTAGAGATCAAGACTACGAGCAGTACTTC
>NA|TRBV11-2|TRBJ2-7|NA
CASSAGGAFSEQYF
TGTGCCAGCAGCGCAGGCGGGGCCTTCAGCGAGCAGTACTTC
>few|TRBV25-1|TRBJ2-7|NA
CASSAFGVSYEQYF
TGTGCCAGCAGTGCATTCGGGGTCTCCTACGAGCAGTACTTC
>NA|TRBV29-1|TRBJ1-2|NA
CSVGTGRDGYTF
TGCAGCGTTGGAACAGGGAGGGATGGCTACACCTTC
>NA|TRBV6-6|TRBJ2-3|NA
CASGARTVTDTQYF
TGTGCCAGCGGGGCCCGCACCGTCACAGATACGCAGTATTTT
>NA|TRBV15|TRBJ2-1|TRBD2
CATSRDLSGGNEQFF
TGTGCCACCAGCAGAGATCTTAGCGGGGGCAATGAGCAGTTCTTC
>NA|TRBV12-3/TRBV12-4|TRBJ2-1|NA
CASSPSVPYNEQFF
TGTGCCAGCAGCCCTAGCGTCCCCTACAATGAGCAGTTCTTC
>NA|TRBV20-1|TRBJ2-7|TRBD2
CSAAVFSGYEQYF
TGCAGTGCGGCTGTCTTTAGCGGGTACGAGCAGTACTTC
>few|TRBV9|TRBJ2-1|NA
CAGRGEPYNEQFF
TGTGCCGGCAGGGGGGAACCCTACAATGAGCAGTTCTTC
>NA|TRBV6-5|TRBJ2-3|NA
CASSYVQGGDTQYF
TGTGCCAGCAGTTACGTGCAGGGGGGAGATACGCAGTATTTT
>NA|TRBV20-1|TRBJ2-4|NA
CRALSPSNIQYF
TGCAGGGCGTTGTCCCCTTCAAACATTCAGTACTTC
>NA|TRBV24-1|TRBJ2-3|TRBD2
CATSDRSGRAETQYF
TGTGCCACCAGTGATCGTAGCGGGAGGGCCGAGACGCAGTATTTT
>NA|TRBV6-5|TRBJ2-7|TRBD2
CASRTGGRYYEQYF
TGTGCCAGCCGAACGGGCGGGAGATACTACGAGCAGTACTTC
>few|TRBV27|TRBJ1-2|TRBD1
CASRYSTGKTGYTF
TGTGCCAGCAGATACTCGACAGGGAAGACGGGCTACACCTTC
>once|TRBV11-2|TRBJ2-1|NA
CASSWGLYNEQFF
TGTGCCAGCAGCTGGGGACTTTACAATGAGCAGTTCTTC
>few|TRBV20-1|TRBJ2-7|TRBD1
CSARGQDAYEQYF
TGCAGTGCTAGGGGACAGGATGCATACGAGCAGTACTTC
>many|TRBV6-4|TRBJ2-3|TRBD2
CASSSGGTDTQYF
TGTGCCAGCAGTAGCGGGGGCACAGATACGCAGTATTTT
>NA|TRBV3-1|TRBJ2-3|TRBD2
CASSQLSSGATDTQYF
TGTGCCAGCAGCCAACTCTCTAGCGGGGCCACAGATACGCAGTATTTT
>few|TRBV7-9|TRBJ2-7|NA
CASSGGLYEQYF
TGTGCCAGCAGCGGGGGCCTTTACGAGCAGTACTTC